This T cell receptor beta chain originates from a study of T cells in Graves' hyperthyroidism and ophthalmopathy. Amplified regions were TCR beta CDR3 sequences from RNA transcripts. First-round RT-PCR targeting the TCR CDR3 was performed with the HTBI primer set. TCRdb ran MiXCR on the multiplex PCR reads and lists one entry per CDR3 protein. This sample has 450,000 to 650,000 distinct CDR3 sequences, with approximately 14% found just once. The study, taken as a whole, reports: Stable hyperthyroidism was told apart from ophthalmopathy by a model built on 13 V-J features.

This clonotype has only a few counts. Its antigen is not known. The CDR3 spans 19 residues. The germline CDR1 and CDR2 sequences are MDHEN and SYDVKM. V shed 6 bases, J shed 4 bases, and the junction held 18 bases outside the gene matches. This clonotype was sampled from a woman between 18 and 29 years old with Graves' ophthalmopathy. The specimen sequenced was blood. The J gene is TRBJ2-2, the V gene TRBV28; 9 bases line up with TRBD2. CDR3 in DNA: TGTGCCAGCAGGGGGACTAGCTCGACACTAGCGGCGGGCACCGGGGAGCTGTTTTTT. Translated, it gives CASRGTSSTLAAGTGELFF.